These T cell receptor beta chains were read from a single sample in a study of T cells in Graves' hyperthyroidism and ophthalmopathy. TCRdb re-called the multiplex PCR reads through MiXCR, storing one row per CDR3 protein. The sample carries approximately 710,000 distinct CDR3 sequences, 15% to 20% recorded once. The sequencing input was blood. These receptors were collected from a middle-aged man with Graves' hyperthyroidism. The conserved cysteine and the conserved F or W are not part of the CDR3 here.

TRBV2	TRBJ2-2	ASSELRVLAFGELF
TRBV11-2	TRBJ2-2	ASIPGQGNTGELF
TRBV9	TRBJ2-7	ASSLTLDEQY
TRBV20-1	TRBJ1-6	SASDRGYNSPLH
TRBV5-1	TRBJ2-7	ASSVAGISYEQY
TRBV28	TRBJ2-1	VGSLTYPSYNEQF
TRBV6-2/TRBV6-3	TRBJ2-5	ASTRWQETQY
TRBV5-1	TRBJ2-2	ASSQQVDTGELF
TRBV4-3	TRBJ1-5	ASSQATPLGNQPQH
TRBV7-9	TRBJ2-1	ASSLEGGPYNEQF
TRBV4-1	TRBJ2-7	ASSHGRFEQY
TRBV10-3	TRBJ2-7	AISESAGYEQY
TRBV6-6	TRBJ2-3	ASSYSDIGTDTQY
TRBV29-1	TRBJ2-3	SVRAVRGDTQY
TRBV7-3	TRBJ2-5	ASSFSSGTPQTQY
TRBV27	TRBJ2-1	ASSLGREGPYNEQF
TRBV6-4	TRBJ1-1	ASRKTVTDTEAF
TRBV12-5	TRBJ2-2	ASGLEGTTGELF
TRBV20-1	TRBJ2-3	SATYSGSFGTDTQY
TRBV4-3	TRBJ2-2	ASSQEGGARTGELF
TRBV12-3/TRBV12-4	TRBJ1-5	ASSLGRRASNQPQH
TRBV30	TRBJ1-4	AWSVGATDATNEKLF
TRBV9	TRBJ2-1	ASSNGLAGKF
TRBV6-1	TRBJ2-4	ASSEGGENIQY
TRBV5-1	TRBJ2-7	ASSFARGSLYEQY
TRBV30	TRBJ1-1	GFRGQMNTEAF
TRBV7-8	TRBJ2-6	ASSSIGGSGANVLT
TRBV19	TRBJ1-1	ASSYGGAATEAF
TRBV5-4	TRBJ1-1	ASSLARAVQGNTEAF
TRBV25-1	TRBJ1-2	ASSAGQVRYGYT
TRBV19	TRBJ2-7	ASSKAGTSGAYEQY
TRBV11-2	TRBJ2-3	ASRRGLAGGGDTQY
TRBV19	TRBJ1-1	ASSIAGGTEAF
TRBV29-1	TRBJ2-7	SVGENLSYEQY
TRBV7-9	TRBJ2-7	ASSFIYALSGSYEQY
TRBV7-3	TRBJ2-1	ASSDSSGVYNEQF
TRBV6-1	TRBJ2-7	ASSERVAQGRYEQY
TRBV6-5	TRBJ1-2	ASSYSKGWGGGGYT
TRBV27	TRBJ2-7	ASSLGTVNEQY
TRBV7-8	TRBJ2-7	ASSLAFSEQY
TRBV7-2	TRBJ1-2	ASSPIGTGGAERGYT
TRBV7-3	TRBJ2-3	ASSRGQGGYTDTQY
TRBV6-4	TRBJ2-3	ASSYLTSGRPDTQY
TRBV10-3	TRBJ2-3	AIERAGGGGTQY
TRBV5-5	TRBJ1-3	ASSLTGARYSGNTIY
TRBV11-2	TRBJ2-3	ASSFRLAATDTQY
TRBV27	TRBJ1-4	ASSFGANEKLF
TRBV5-1	TRBJ2-7	ASSFGDRVSEQY
TRBV7-3	TRBJ1-1	ASSLNPGQGLKGTEAF
TRBV7-9	TRBJ1-2	ASSSSSGGYT
TRBV24-1	TRBJ2-2	ATGWAGTNTGELF
TRBV6-1	TRBJ2-2	ASSWASANTGELF
TRBV5-6	TRBJ2-5	ASSARGRETQY
TRBV9	TRBJ1-6	ASSRGSQSSYNSPLH
TRBV7-9	TRBJ1-1	ASSEDRGTEAF
TRBV7-8	TRBJ1-5	ASSREVGWGQPQH
TRBV5-1	TRBJ2-7	ASTPTGGESYGQY
TRBV6-5	TRBJ1-2	ASSYSTGGHGYT
TRBV20-1	TRBJ2-7	SASAGILYEQY
TRBV19	TRBJ2-1	ASTEIAGASYNEQF